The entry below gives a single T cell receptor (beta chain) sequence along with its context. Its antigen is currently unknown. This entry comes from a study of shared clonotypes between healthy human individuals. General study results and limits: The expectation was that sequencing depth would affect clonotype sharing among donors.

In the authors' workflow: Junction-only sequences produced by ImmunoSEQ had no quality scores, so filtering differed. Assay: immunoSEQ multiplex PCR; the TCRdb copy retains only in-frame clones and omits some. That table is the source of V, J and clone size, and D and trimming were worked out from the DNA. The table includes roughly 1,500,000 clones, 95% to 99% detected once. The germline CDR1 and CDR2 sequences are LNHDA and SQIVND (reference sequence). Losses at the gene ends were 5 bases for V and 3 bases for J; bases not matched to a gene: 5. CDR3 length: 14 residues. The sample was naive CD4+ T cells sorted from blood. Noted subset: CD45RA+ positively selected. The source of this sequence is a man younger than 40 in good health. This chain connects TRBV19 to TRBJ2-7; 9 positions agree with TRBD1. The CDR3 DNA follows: TGTGCCAGTAGTCTCCGGACAGGGGACTACGAGCAGTACTTC. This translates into CASSLRTGDYEQYF.